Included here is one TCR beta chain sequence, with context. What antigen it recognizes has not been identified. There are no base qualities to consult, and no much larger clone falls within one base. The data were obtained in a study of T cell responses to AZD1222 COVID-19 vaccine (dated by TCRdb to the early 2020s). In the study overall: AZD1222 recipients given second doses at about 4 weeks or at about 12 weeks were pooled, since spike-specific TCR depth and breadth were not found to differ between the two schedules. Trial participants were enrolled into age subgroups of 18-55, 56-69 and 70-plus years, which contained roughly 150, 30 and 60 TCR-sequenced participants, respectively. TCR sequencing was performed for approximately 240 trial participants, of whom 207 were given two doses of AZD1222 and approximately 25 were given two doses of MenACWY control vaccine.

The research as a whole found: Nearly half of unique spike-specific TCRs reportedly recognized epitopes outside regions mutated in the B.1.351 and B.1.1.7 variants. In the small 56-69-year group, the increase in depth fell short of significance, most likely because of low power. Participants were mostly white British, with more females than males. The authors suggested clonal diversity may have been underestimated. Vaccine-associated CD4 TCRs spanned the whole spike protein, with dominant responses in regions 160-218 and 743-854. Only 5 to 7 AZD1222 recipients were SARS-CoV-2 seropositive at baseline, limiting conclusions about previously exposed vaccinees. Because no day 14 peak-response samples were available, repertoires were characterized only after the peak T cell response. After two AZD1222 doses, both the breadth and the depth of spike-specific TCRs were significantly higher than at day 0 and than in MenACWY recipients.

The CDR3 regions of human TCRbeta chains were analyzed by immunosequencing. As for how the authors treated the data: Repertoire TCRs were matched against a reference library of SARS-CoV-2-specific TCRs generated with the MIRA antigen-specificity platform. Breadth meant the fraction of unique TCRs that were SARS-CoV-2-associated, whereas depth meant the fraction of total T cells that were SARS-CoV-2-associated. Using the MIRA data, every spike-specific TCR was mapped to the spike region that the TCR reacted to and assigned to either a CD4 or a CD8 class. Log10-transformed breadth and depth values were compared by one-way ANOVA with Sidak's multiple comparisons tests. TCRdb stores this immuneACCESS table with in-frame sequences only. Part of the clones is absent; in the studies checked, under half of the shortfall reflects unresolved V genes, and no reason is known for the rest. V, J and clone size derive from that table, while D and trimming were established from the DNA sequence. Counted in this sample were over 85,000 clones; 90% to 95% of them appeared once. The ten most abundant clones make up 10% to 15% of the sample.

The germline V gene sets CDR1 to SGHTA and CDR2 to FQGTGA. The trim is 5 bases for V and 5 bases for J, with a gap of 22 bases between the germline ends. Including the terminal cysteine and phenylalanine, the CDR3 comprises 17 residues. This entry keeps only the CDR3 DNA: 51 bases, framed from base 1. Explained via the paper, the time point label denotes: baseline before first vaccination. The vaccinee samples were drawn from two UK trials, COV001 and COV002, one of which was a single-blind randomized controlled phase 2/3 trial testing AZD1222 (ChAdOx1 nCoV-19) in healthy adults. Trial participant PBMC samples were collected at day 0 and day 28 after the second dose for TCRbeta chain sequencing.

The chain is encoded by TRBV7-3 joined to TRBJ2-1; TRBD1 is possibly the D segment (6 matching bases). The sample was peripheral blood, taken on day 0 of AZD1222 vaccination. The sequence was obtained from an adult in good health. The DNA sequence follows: TGTGCCAGCAGCCCGACCCGGACAGTCGAGGGAAACAATGAGCAGTTCTTC. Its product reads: CASSPTRTVEGNNEQFF.